A selection of T cell receptor beta chains follows, all from one sample in a study of identical twins. TCRdb re-called the 5' RACE reads with MiXCR, one entry per CDR3 protein. The data contain 470,000 or so distinct CDR3 sequences, less than 25% of them singletons. The same sample was also used in a study of T cells expressing NK-cell markers.

Sequenced sample: CD4+ T cells sorted from blood. The receptors come from a woman aged 18-35 years in good health. CDR3s include the opening cysteine and the closing phenylalanine or tryptophan. A D gene is named only where the DNA matches it firmly. Size tells how often a clone was seen (once, few, many) or the class of an expanded clone, and some rows leave it out.

d_gene,v_gene,abundance,j_gene,CDR3nt,CDR3aa
NA,TRBV15,NA,TRBJ2-7,TGTGCCACCAGCAGAGAGGGGACGGGGGTCAGCGAGCAGTACTTC,CATSREGTGVSEQYF
NA,TRBV12-3/TRBV12-4,few,TRBJ2-7,TGTGCCAGCAGTCTGACGAGGGAGGCTGGGGTGGCCTACGAGCAGTACTTC,CASSLTREAGVAYEQYF
NA,TRBV15,NA,TRBJ1-3,TGTGCCACCAGCAGAGGTCTCTCGGGATACTCTGGAAACACCATATATTTT,CATSRGLSGYSGNTIYF
NA,TRBV6-1,NA,TRBJ1-5,TGTGCCAGCAGTGCCGACTTAGATCAGCCCCAGCATTTT,CASSADLDQPQHF
TRBD2,TRBV29-1,NA,TRBJ2-1,TGCAGCGTTTCCGGGACTAGCCGCTTCGAGCAGTTCTTC,CSVSGTSRFEQFF
NA,TRBV2,NA,TRBJ2-1,TGTGCCAGCACCGGACACAATGAGCAGTTCTTC,CASTGHNEQFF
TRBD2,TRBV13,few,TRBJ2-1,TGTGCCAGCAGCTGGGGCAGCGGGAGGGTGTACAATGAGCAGTTCTTC,CASSWGSGRVYNEQFF
NA,TRBV5-1,NA,TRBJ2-2,TGCGCCAGCGGACAGATTGAAACCGGGGAGCTGTTTTTT,CASGQIETGELFF
NA,TRBV7-2,NA,TRBJ2-3,TGTGCCAGCAGCTTACTCGGATATACGCAGTATTTT,CASSLLGYTQYF
NA,TRBV5-1,NA,TRBJ2-3,TGCGCCAGCAGTACAGGGGAGGCCCTTCGGCCAGATACGCAGTATTTT,CASSTGEALRPDTQYF
NA,TRBV2,NA,TRBJ2-1,TGTGCCACCGGACTGGAGACCTACAATGAGCAGTTCTTC,CATGLETYNEQFF
NA,TRBV12-3/TRBV12-4,few,TRBJ2-4,TGTGCCAGCGGGGGTTCGGCCAAAAACATTCAGTACTTC,CASGGSAKNIQYF
NA,TRBV20-1,few,TRBJ2-7,TGCAGTGCTAGAGACCCAGGGTATTCCTCCGAGCAGTACTTC,CSARDPGYSSEQYF
NA,TRBV9,NA,TRBJ2-7,TGTGCCAGCAGCGTAGGGGAAGAGAGCTCCTACGAGCAGTACTTC,CASSVGEESSYEQYF
NA,TRBV2,NA,TRBJ2-7,TGTGCCAGGGGGGCGAGGAGGGACAGCTACGAGCAGTACTTC,CARGARRDSYEQYF
TRBD2,TRBV7-2,few,TRBJ2-1,TGTGCCAGCAGCTTAATCGGGGAGGGATCCTACAATGAGCAGTTCTTC,CASSLIGEGSYNEQFF
NA,TRBV11-1,NA,TRBJ1-2,TGTGCCAGCAGCCACGACACGTCCTATGGCTACACCTTC,CASSHDTSYGYTF
TRBD2,TRBV29-1,few,TRBJ2-3,TGCAGCGTTCTAAAAGCGGGGGGATACACAGATACGCAGTATTTT,CSVLKAGGYTDTQYF
NA,TRBV7-8,few,TRBJ2-3,TGTGCCAGCAGCCTGCTCGCAGATACGCAGTATTTT,CASSLLADTQYF
NA,TRBV29-1,NA,TRBJ2-1,TGCAGCGTTGAATTCCCGGGCCTCCGGTCCTACAATGAGCAGTTCTTC,CSVEFPGLRSYNEQFF
NA,TRBV20-1,NA,TRBJ2-3,TGCAGTGCTAATGACCCTAGCACAGATACGCAGTATTTT,CSANDPSTDTQYF
TRBD1,TRBV4-2,NA,TRBJ2-1,TGTGCCAGCAGCCACAGGGGGCTGGACAATGAGCAGTTCTTC,CASSHRGLDNEQFF
NA,TRBV7-9,few,TRBJ2-7,TGTGCCACCTCCAGGTCAGGGGTGGACGAGCAGTACTTC,CATSRSGVDEQYF
NA,TRBV5-1,few,TRBJ1-1,TGCGCCAGCAGCTCCCCCCGGGGGTTTGATGGAAACACTGAAGCTTTCTTT,CASSSPRGFDGNTEAFF
TRBD1,TRBV5-1,NA,TRBJ2-7,TGCGCCAGCAGCCTTAGGACAGGGGATTTCTCAAAGCAGTACTTC,CASSLRTGDFSKQYF
TRBD1,TRBV28,few,TRBJ1-1,TGTGCCAGCAGTTTAGAGGAGGGGGCCCGCTACTTT,CASSLEEGARYF
NA,TRBV16,few,TRBJ2-7,TGTGCCAGCAGCCCGAGCCCTAGCGCTACTTCCTCCTACGAGCAGTACTTC,CASSPSPSATSSYEQYF
TRBD1,TRBV12-3/TRBV12-4,few,TRBJ2-1,TGTGCCAGCAGTGTGGACAGGAGATTTTACAATGAGCAGTTCTTC,CASSVDRRFYNEQFF
NA,TRBV7-2,many,TRBJ2-1,TGTGCCAGCAGCTTGGACTATGGGGGCGATGAGCAGTTCTTC,CASSLDYGGDEQFF
NA,TRBV29-1,NA,TRBJ2-3,TGCAGCTTCCGGGGTGGAGATACGCAGTATTTT,CSFRGGDTQYF
TRBD2,TRBV6-1,NA,TRBJ2-7,TGTGCCAGCATGACCAGCGGGGGAAACTCCTACGAGCAGTACTTC,CASMTSGGNSYEQYF
NA,TRBV5-1,few,TRBJ2-5,TGCGCCAGCAGCTTATCGAAGACCCAGTACTTC,CASSLSKTQYF
NA,TRBV11-3,NA,TRBJ2-7,TGTGCCAGCAGCTTAGAAGGGGTTCCCACCTACGAGCAGTACTTC,CASSLEGVPTYEQYF
NA,TRBV4-3,few,TRBJ2-2,TGCGCCAGCAGCCCTTGGGGGACTTTAACGAACACCGGGGAGCTGTTTTTT,CASSPWGTLTNTGELFF
TRBD2,TRBV4-2,NA,TRBJ2-3,TGTGCCAGCAGCCTGATGCTAGCGGGGGATCCAGATACGCAGTATTTT,CASSLMLAGDPDTQYF
NA,TRBV7-2,NA,TRBJ2-7,TGTGCCAGCAGCTTAGACAGTTCGACCTACGAGCAGTACTTC,CASSLDSSTYEQYF
NA,TRBV20-1,NA,TRBJ1-6,TGCAGTGCCCGAAGGGAATGGAATTCACCCCTCCACTTT,CSARREWNSPLHF
TRBD1,TRBV2,NA,TRBJ1-5,TGTGCCAGCAGTTTCGACAGGGTTAGGAATCAGCCCCAGCATTTT,CASSFDRVRNQPQHF
NA,TRBV6-1,once,TRBJ2-7,TGTGCCAGCAGGGAAACCAGGGGCCCCTACGAGCAGTACTTC,CASRETRGPYEQYF
NA,TRBV9,NA,TRBJ1-2,TGTGCCAGCAGCGTAGAACGCGGGTCGTCGGGCTACACCTTC,CASSVERGSSGYTF
NA,TRBV5-6,few,TRBJ2-4,TGTGCCAGCAGCTTGGGGGGCCCCAAAAACATTCAGTACTTC,CASSLGGPKNIQYF
TRBD1,TRBV7-9,few,TRBJ1-2,TGTGCCAGCAGCTTAGAAGGGGGCTCTGGCTACACCTTC,CASSLEGGSGYTF
TRBD1,TRBV25-1,NA,TRBJ2-6,TGTGCCAGCAGGACAGGGGCTGGGGCCAACGTCCTGACTTTC,CASRTGAGANVLTF
NA,TRBV2,few,TRBJ1-6,TGTGCCAGCTCGGGCGAACACAATTCACCCCTCCACTTT,CASSGEHNSPLHF
NA,TRBV10-3,few,TRBJ1-1,TGTGCCATCAGTGAGAGCCCAGGGCGTGCCCAACCTGAAGCTTTCTTT,CAISESPGRAQPEAFF